The 10 T cell receptor beta chains in this list originate from one sample, sequenced in a study of sequential checkpoint blockade in melanoma. The repertoire was sequenced with immunoSEQ multiplex PCR; TCRdb's copy has only in-frame clones and lacks some. The sample records roughly 16,000 clones, about 70% being singletons. The treatment here: randomized to nivolumab then ipilimumab (arm A) or the reverse (arm B). This sample comprised CD8+ T cells sorted from blood (inferred from file names), obtained from a patient given nivolumab and ipilimumab in sequence. All receptors come from a human donor with melanoma.

The chain uses TRBV28 and TRBJ1-2; D is perhaps TRBD1 (5 bases). The CDR3 has 13 amino acids. V gave up 5 bases and J gave up 10 bases, with 17 bases separating them. Germline-derived CDR1 and CDR2 are MDHEN and SYDVKM. CDR3 in DNA: TGTGCCAGCAGTCGCCCTGGGAGGGGTGACTACACCTTC. Its protein is CASSRPGRGDYTF.

V usage is TRBV29-1 and J usage is TRBJ2-7; the match to TRBD1 covers 7 bases. J gave up 5 bases and V 7 bases, and 8 bases lay outside the gene matches. Per the germline V gene, CDR1 is SQVTM and CDR2 is ANQGSEA. The CDR3 length is 12 residues. The CDR3 DNA reads as TGCAGCGCTACGGGGACAGATGACGAGCAGTACGTC. Translation: CSATGTDDEQYV.

DNA for the CDR3: TGTGCCAGCAGCTTATCTCAACAGCATCGCTCCTACGAGCAGTACTTC. Translating gives CASSLSQQHRSYEQYF. The rearrangement joins TRBV7-9 to TRBJ2-7, with D hard to call. The V end was cut by 2 bases, the J end by 0 bases, with 14 bases between. CDR1 and CDR2 from the germline V gene are SEHNR and FQNEAQ (reference sequence). The CDR3 is 16 amino acids.

This clone was observed a handful of times. The chain has TRBV13 and TRBJ2-1, with 7 bases that match TRBD1. V trimming: 6 bases; J trimming: 0 bases; junction bases outside the gene matches: 5. The CDR3 contains 15 residues. Germline CDR1 is PRHDT and CDR2 is FYEKMQ (reference sequence). The CDR3, as DNA: TGTGCCAGCAGTTCTACAGGGGCCTCCTACAATGAGCAGTTCTTC. This codes for CASSSTGASYNEQFF.

This clone was counted only a few times. The V call is TRBV7-9, the J call TRBJ2-7; no definite D call. This CDR3 region has 11 residues. V was trimmed by 3 bases and J by 7 bases, leaving 7 bases between them. Per germline, CDR1 SEHNR and CDR2 FQNEAQ (reference sequence). CDR3 sequence: CASSFSVEQYF. The CDR3 DNA reads TGTGCCAGCAGCTTCTCGGTGGAGCAGTACTTC. Full variable domain (missing parts from reference TRBV7-9 and TRBJ2-7): DTGVSQNPRHKITKRGQNVTFRCDPISEHNRLYWYRQTLGQGPEFLTYFQNEAQLEKSRLLSDRFSAERPKGSFSTLEIQRTEQGDSAMYLCASSFSVEQYFGPGTRLTVT.

This chain links TRBV9 with TRBJ2-5; tentative D call: TRBD2 (6 bases). CDR3 length equals 13 residues. V was pared by 4 bases and J by 5 bases, with 12 bases between. The germline CDR1 and CDR2 sequences are SGDLS and YYNGEE. CDR3 in DNA: TGTGCCAGCAGCCCCGGGAGTTTTGAGACCCAGTACTTC. Residues: CASSPGSFETQYF.

This chain joins TRBV4-3 and TRBJ2-1; 11 nucleotides line up with TRBD2. Germline-derived CDR1 and CDR2 are LGHNA and YSLEER. With V trimmed by 5 bases and J by 9 bases, 9 bases remained unmatched. There are 15 residues in the CDR3. This chain's CDR3 is CASSSVSGGATEQFF. DNA for the CDR3: TGCGCCAGCAGCTCTGTTAGCGGGGGGGCCACTGAGCAGTTCTTC.

The CDR3 region has the DNA TGTGCCAGCAGCTTATTTACGGGGGGAGCTTTCTTT. This translates into CASSLFTGGAFF. The rearrangement joins TRBV7-9 to TRBJ1-1, with a weak D call TRBD1 (5 bases). The CDR3 is 12 amino acids. Germline V CDR1 and CDR2: SEHNR, FQNEAQ (reference sequence). V was shortened by 2 bases and J by 10 bases, with 11 bases between the two germline ends.

The V and J genes are TRBV5-6 and TRBJ1-2, with D possibly being TRBD1 (5 bases). Trimming shortened V by 3 bases and J by 3 bases, and 12 bases separated the two germline ends. Germline V gene lookup returns CDR1 SGHDT and CDR2 YYEEEE. The CDR3 has 14 amino acids. For the CDR3, the DNA is TGTGCCAGCAGCTCCTGGGGGGGGTACTATGGCTACACCTTC. Its protein is CASSSWGGYYGYTF.

The chain joins TRBV4-3 to TRBJ2-1, with TRBD1 as a possible D gene (5 bases). Germline values: CDR1 LGHNA, CDR2 YSLEER. This CDR3 is built from 13 residues. Trimming cost V 3 bases and J 7 bases, with 10 bases left between them. CDR3 region: CASSQGLGNEQFF. DNA for the CDR3: TGCGCCAGCAGCCAGGGGCTAGGTAATGAGCAGTTCTTC.